These 15 T cell receptor beta chains were sequenced from one sample in a study of T cell responses to AZD1222 COVID-19 vaccine. Measured with immunoSEQ multiplex PCR; TCRdb has only the in-frame clones, and not every one. The table includes about 140,000 clones, roughly 92% detected once. This specimen consisted of peripheral blood, obtained 28 days after the second AZD1222 dose. The source of these receptors is an adult who received the AZD1222 COVID-19 vaccine.

The V and J genes are TRBV5-6 and TRBJ1-1; D is ambiguous. V was cut by 0 bases and J by 1 base, with 7 bases left in between. Germline CDR1 and CDR2: SGHDT and YYEEEE. The CDR3 runs 14 residues. The CDR3: CASSLDGENTEAFF. The DNA of the CDR3 is TGTGCCAGCAGCTTGGACGGAGAGAACACTGAAGCTTTCTTT. The entire variable domain, with the rest obtained from reference TRBV5-6 and TRBJ1-1, is as follows: DAGVTQSPTHLIKTRGQQVTLRCSPKSGHDTVSWYQQALGQGPQFIFQYYEEEERQRGNFPDRFSGHQFPNYSSELNVNALLLGDSALYLCASSLDGENTEAFFGQGTRLTVV.

This clone was seen a handful of times. This chain uses TRBV19 with TRBJ2-7; possibly TRBD2 for D (6 bases). V was clipped by 2 bases and J by 2 bases, with 10 bases between them. Germline V gene sequence: CDR1 LNHDA, CDR2 SQIVND (reference sequence). The CDR3 has 14 amino acids. The CDR3 region has the DNA TGTGCCAGTAGTATAAGGCGGGGAACCTACGAGCAGTACTTC. As protein: CASSIRRGTYEQYF.

Here the CDR3 reads CASSLFRDGSTQYF. The CDR3 nucleotides are TGTGCCAGCAGCTTATTTCGGGACGGTTCTACCCAGTACTTC. This chain connects TRBV11-3 to TRBJ2-5; possibly TRBD1 or TRBD2 for D (5 bases each). V lost 2 bases to trimming and J lost 8 bases, with 15 bases between them. The germline V gene encodes CDR1 SGHNT and CDR2 YENEEA. The length of the CDR3 is 14 residues.

The J gene is TRBJ2-7, the V gene TRBV5-7; 9 bases match TRBD2. TRBV5-7 is placed among ORFs of uncertain function. The junction had 2 bases not matched to a gene; V was cut back by 0 bases and J by 4 bases. This CDR3 comprises 14 residues. The chain's CDR3 is CASSLASGIYEQYF. Written as DNA, the CDR3 is TGTGCCAGCAGCTTGGCTAGCGGGATTTACGAGCAGTACTTC.

The rearrangement links TRBV6-5 to TRBJ2-7; D remains ambiguous. V shed 6 bases and J shed 1 base, with 10 bases lying between them. Per germline, CDR1 MNHEY and CDR2 SVGAGI. There are 13 residues in the CDR3. CDR3 sequence (DNA): TGTGCCAGCAGAGACGGCTCATCCTACGAGCAGTACTTC. Translation gives CASRDGSSYEQYF.

V usage is TRBV4-1 and J usage is TRBJ2-7; D not resolved. The CDR3 sequence is 18 residues long. The ends were cut back, 0 bases at V and 2 bases at J, with 20 bases in the middle. Germline V gene data show CDR1 as MGHRA and CDR2 as YSYEKL. The CDR3 here is CASSQEKRGRAVPYEQYF. CDR3 sequence (DNA): TGCGCCAGCAGCCAAGAGAAGAGAGGAAGGGCGGTTCCCTACGAGCAGTACTTC.

The rearrangement links TRBV5-8 to TRBJ1-5; D remains ambiguous. Trimming stripped 2 bases from V and 9 bases from J, with 6 bases between. From germline, CDR1 is SGHTS and CDR2 YDEGEE. The CDR3 loop spans 11 amino acids. The CDR3 is CASSFPGPQHF. CDR3 coding DNA: TGTGCCAGCAGCTTCCCCGGGCCCCAGCATTTT.

The rearrangement uses TRBV7-2 and TRBJ1-4, with 9 nucleotides matching TRBD1. Trimming at V came to 3 bases and at J to 6 bases, leaving 2 bases not matched to a gene. Looked up from germline, CDR1 is SGHTA and CDR2 is FQGNSA. CDR3 length equals 14 residues. In nucleotides, the CDR3 is TGTGCCAGCAGCTTTTGGACAGGGGATGAAAAACTGTTTTTT. Protein: CASSFWTGDEKLFF.

The gene calls are TRBV7-9 and TRBJ2-7; D ambiguous. In germline, CDR1 is SEHNR, CDR2 FQNEAQ (reference sequence). This CDR3 spans 16 amino acids. V shed 4 bases and J shed 0 bases, with 16 bases lying between them. The DNA of the CDR3 is TGTGCCAGCAGCTCTATAGGAGCTAGAGACTCCTACGAGCAGTACTTC. This sequence encodes CASSSIGARDSYEQYF.

The CDR3 loop is CATMTGGSNQPQHF. The CDR3 nucleotides are TGTGCCACAATGACAGGGGGGAGCAATCAGCCCCAGCATTTT. This rearrangement joins TRBV19 to TRBJ1-5; 9 bases are shared with TRBD1. CDR1 LNHDA and CDR2 SQIVND come from the germline V gene (reference sequence). V shed 10 bases, J shed 1 base, and the junction held 5 bases outside the gene matches. This CDR3 comprises 14 residues.

The genes are TRBV27 and TRBJ1-5; D is unclear. V was cut by 3 bases and J by 9 bases, with 15 bases left in between. The CDR3 extends over 14 amino acids. Germline assignment: CDR1 MNHEY and CDR2 SMNVEV (reference sequence). Written as DNA, the CDR3 is TGTGCCAGCAGTTTTGATTCAGAACTCGGGCCCCAGCATTTT. It specifies CASSFDSELGPQHF.

The chain links TRBV19 to TRBJ2-3, with a possible D match to TRBD1 (7 bases). This CDR3 comprises 19 residues. V lost 1 base and J lost 0, with 20 bases in between. Germline V gene data show CDR1 as LNHDA and CDR2 as SQIVND (reference sequence). CDR3 coding DNA: TGTGCCAGTAGTATAGGAGGTTCCGCAGGGGGGATTAGCACAGATACGCAGTATTTT. This encodes CASSIGGSAGGISTDTQYF.

This clone was counted a single time. This sequence joins TRBV5-1 and TRBJ2-7; a possible D gene is TRBD2 (5 bases). The length of the CDR3 is 15 residues. Germline values: CDR1 SGHRS, CDR2 YFSETQ. V lost 7 bases and J 3 bases, leaving 20 bases between the germline ends. CDR3 amino acids: CASSWRGSTDYEQYF. The CDR3 DNA reads TGCGCCAGCTCCTGGCGTGGGAGTACGGACTACGAGCAGTACTTC.

The chain joins TRBV7-2 to TRBJ1-2; D is ambiguous. In germline, CDR1 is SGHTA, CDR2 FQGNSA. This CDR3 is built from 14 residues. V was clipped by 5 bases and J by 6 bases, with 16 bases between them. The CDR3 reads CASSLTPGMNGYTF. The CDR3 region has the DNA TGTGCCAGCAGCCTGACGCCGGGCATGAATGGCTACACCTTC.

The rearrangement uses TRBV5-4 and TRBJ2-1; no clear D. This CDR3 is built from 11 residues. V shed 3 bases and J shed 10 bases, with 8 bases lying between them. The germline V gene encodes CDR1 SGHNT and CDR2 YYREEE (reference sequence). CDR3 sequence: CASSYGPEQFF. CDR3 DNA sequence: TGTGCCAGCAGCTATGGACCGGAGCAGTTCTTC. Full variable domain (remainder filled in from reference TRBV5-4 and TRBJ2-1): ETGVTQSPTHLIKTRGQQVTLRCSSQSGHNTVSWYQQALGQGPQFIFQYYREEENGRGNFPPRFSGLQFPNYSSELNVNALELDDSALYLCASSYGPEQFFGPGTRLTVL.